One and the same sample provided the 17 T cell receptor beta chains below, sequenced in a study of monozygotic twins with inflammatory bowel disease. Each CDR3 protein gets one entry in TCRdb, which reprocessed the 5' RACE reads and gives no DNA. The record lists 330,000 or so distinct CDR3 sequences, of which the ten most abundant hold 2% to 2.5%. Sequencing was performed on blood. The origin of the receptors is a human donor with ulcerative colitis or Crohn's disease, or a healthy co-twin of an affected twin (not recorded which).

V gene TRBV5-1 combines with J gene TRBJ2-3. Germline V gene lookup returns CDR1 SGHRS and CDR2 YFSETQ. This CDR3 has 14 residues. Here the CDR3 reads CASSLDRLTDTQYF.

The chain has TRBV6-7 and TRBJ2-2; TCRdb's D gene call, TRBD1, goes unchecked for lack of DNA. TRBV6-7 is flagged as an ORF with uncertain function. This CDR3 region has 19 residues. CDR3 sequence reads: CASSYRLGGGPMNTGELLF.

This chain joins TRBV6-5 and TRBJ1-3; TCRdb picks TRBD1, but there is no DNA to check that call. Germline V gene sequence: CDR1 MNHEY, CDR2 SVGAGI. The CDR3 sequence is 15 residues long. This CDR3 reads CASSYSPGAGNTIYF.

The V call is TRBV28, the J call TRBJ2-2; TCRdb proposes TRBD2, but this gene call is untestable without DNA. The CDR3 has 17 residues. Germline lookup yields CDR1 MDHEN and CDR2 SYDVKM. CDR3 loop: CASSLYLTGVKGGELFF.

The V gene is TRBV9, the J gene TRBJ2-3; lacking DNA, the TRBD1 call made by TCRdb goes unchecked. The CDR3 spans 19 residues. Germline-derived CDR1 and CDR2 are SGDLS and YYNGEE. The CDR3 is CASSVRGGANRGKPDTQYF.

The chain's CDR3 is CASSQRPPGQAYNEQFF. V is TRBV3-1 and J is TRBJ2-1; as DNA is missing, the TRBD1 call by TCRdb cannot be tested. This CDR3 has 17 residues. Germline values: CDR1 LGHDT, CDR2 YNNKEL (reference sequence).

V is TRBV27 and J is TRBJ2-7. Per the germline V gene, CDR1 is MNHEY and CDR2 is SMNVEV (reference sequence). CDR3 size: 14 residues. The CDR3 sequence: CASSSVTGSYEQYF.

The CDR3 region is CASSLRAGVAEAFF. The rearrangement uses TRBV5-1 and TRBJ1-1; the D call of TRBD1 rests on TCRdb alone, since no DNA is present to check it. Germline loops: CDR1 SGHRS, CDR2 YFSETQ. The CDR3 is 14 amino acids.

The rearrangement links TRBV5-1 to TRBJ1-1; the TRBD1 assignment by TCRdb is unverifiable without DNA. The CDR3 runs 14 residues. Per germline, CDR1 SGHRS and CDR2 YFSETQ. The chain's CDR3 is CASSSDGGNTEAFF. The full variable domain, completed using reference TRBV5-1 and TRBJ1-1, is KAGVTQTPRYLIKTRGQQVTLSCSPISGHRSVSWYQQTPGQGLQFLFEYFSETQRNKGNFPGRFSGRQFSNSRSEMNVSTLELGDSALYLCASSSDGGNTEAFFGQGTRLTVV.

The chain has TRBV4-1 and TRBJ2-3; absent DNA, TCRdb's TRBD2 call cannot be checked. This CDR3 is built from 16 residues. Germline V lookup: CDR1 MGHRA, CDR2 YSYEKL. The CDR3 region is CASSQLAGQRGDTQYF.

V and J are TRBV28 and TRBJ2-5; TCRdb reports TRBD1, a call that lacks DNA to check it against. The germline CDR1 and CDR2 sequences are MDHEN and SYDVKM. This CDR3 is built from 18 residues. CDR3 in amino acids: CASSLFWGPGSSEETQYF.

The chain's CDR3 is CASSLGGAGWTEAFF. The V call is TRBV5-1, the J call TRBJ1-1; TCRdb's D call, TRBD1, is unchecked because there is no DNA. Germline CDR1 reads SGHRS; CDR2 reads YFSETQ. CDR3 length: 15 amino acids.

This chain uses TRBV7-2 with TRBJ2-7; with no DNA, the TCRdb D assignment of TRBD1 cannot be verified. Looked up from germline, CDR1 is SGHTA and CDR2 is FQGNSA. The CDR3 covers 13 residues. CDR3: CASSTVRGYEQYF.

J is TRBJ2-7 and V is TRBV3-1; TCRdb proposes TRBD2, but this gene call is untestable without DNA. CDR3 length: 15 residues. From germline, CDR1 is LGHDT and CDR2 YNNKEL (reference sequence). The CDR3 is CASSQEPSVYREQYF.

V gene TRBV7-9 combines with J gene TRBJ2-7; TCRdb indicates TRBD2, and absent DNA this call remains unverified. CDR3 size: 15 residues. Germline-derived CDR1 and CDR2 are SEHNR and FQNEAQ (reference sequence). The CDR3 is CASSSRRLAADEQYF.

This rearrangement joins TRBV6-2 or TRBV6-3 to TRBJ2-7; the TRBD2 assignment by TCRdb is unverifiable without DNA. Germline V lookup: CDR1 MNHEY, CDR2 SVGEGT. The CDR3 totals 13 residues. CDR3: CASTYGRVYEQYF.

The rearrangement joins TRBV20-1 to TRBJ1-5; no DNA is available, so the TRBD1 call from TCRdb remains unchecked. CDR1 is DFQATT, CDR2 SNEGSKA, per germline (reference sequence). The CDR3 is made up of 15 amino acids. This CDR3 reads CSARDGGLGNQPQHF.